These 32 T cell receptor beta chains were all obtained from the same sample, sequenced in a study of control samples from healthy donors and cancer patients (dated by TCRdb to about 2020). Library preparation used the immunoSEQ multiplex PCR assay. TCRdb's version of the immuneACCESS table is confined to in-frame rearrangements and falls short of the full clone set. An unresolved V gene accounts for under half of the shortfall where checked; the remainder is of unknown origin. For this sample there are around 150,000 clones; around nine tenths appear just once. The ten largest clones take up more than 10% of the sample. Sequencing input: blood. The receptors shown here come from a man younger than 45 in good health.

The chain joins TRBV5-1 to TRBJ2-3, with a tentative D call TRBD2 (6 bases). V was pared by 4 bases and J by 5 bases, with 20 bases between. Germline loops: CDR1 SGHRS, CDR2 YFSETQ. The CDR3 extends over 16 amino acids. CDR3 sequence reads: CASSPSQAGTGDTQYF. The CDR3 DNA sequence: TGCGCCAGCAGCCCCTCTCAGGCGGGAACCGGAGATACGCAGTATTTT.

V and J are TRBV6-2 or TRBV6-3 and TRBJ1-1; D uncertain. This CDR3 has 14 residues. Trimming took off 2 bases at V and 2 bases at J, with 9 bases between the two ends. The germline V gene encodes CDR1 MNHEY and CDR2 SVGEGT. CDR3 protein: CASSYATFNTEAFF. The CDR3 coding sequence is TGTGCCAGCAGTTACGCCACCTTCAACACTGAAGCTTTCTTT.

This chain joins TRBV18 and TRBJ1-2, with TRBD1 matching 7 bases. The CDR3 totals 13 residues. V was pared by 6 bases and J by 8 bases, with 9 bases of the junction left unmatched. CDR1 is KGHSH and CDR2 is LQKENI in the germline V gene. The CDR3 loop is CASSPDRVEGYTF. The DNA for the CDR3 is TGTGCCAGCTCGCCAGACAGGGTAGAAGGCTACACCTTC.

The genes are TRBV28 and TRBJ1-6; 11 positions match TRBD1. Germline V CDR1 and CDR2: MDHEN, SYDVKM. The trim removed 7 bases at V and 9 bases at J, leaving 5 bases unmatched. CDR3 length: 14 residues. CDR3 sequence (DNA): TGTGCCAGCAAAGAGGGGACAGGGGGTTCACCCCTCCACTTT. Encoded protein: CASKEGTGGSPLHF. Variable domain in full (rest from reference TRBV28 and TRBJ1-6): DVKVTQSSRYLVKRTGEKVFLECVQDMDHENMFWYRQDPGLGLRLIYFSYDVKMKEKGDIPEGYSVSREKKERFSLILESASTNQTSMYLCASKEGTGGSPLHFGNGTRLTVT.

In this sample, this clone turned up a few times. The rearrangement links TRBV2 to TRBJ1-1; D is undetermined. The germline V gene has CDR1 SNHLY and CDR2 FYNNEI. The CDR3 sequence is 16 residues long. Trimming left V 5 bases short and J 1 base short, with 17 bases between. CDR3 loop: CASSSGRPQRNTEAFF. The CDR3 bases are TGTGCCAGCAGTTCCGGGCGGCCCCAGAGGAACACTGAAGCTTTCTTT. The variable domain in full, with the rest retrieved from reference TRBV2 and TRBJ1-1, is EPEVTQTPSHQVTQMGQEVILRCVPISNHLYFYWYRQILGQKVEFLVSFYNNEISEKSEIFDDQFSVERPDGSNFTLKIRSTKLEDSAMYFCASSSGRPQRNTEAFFGQGTRLTVV.

This rearrangement joins TRBV3-1 (or the pseudogene TRBV3-2) to TRBJ1-6, with unresolved D. The germline V gene encodes CDR1 LGHDT and CDR2 YNNKEL (reference sequence). There are 16 residues in the CDR3. The V end was cut by 1 base, the J end by 1 base, with 8 bases between. The CDR3 nucleotides are TGTGCCAGCAGCCAAGGATGGGGTTCCTATAATTCACCCCTCCACTTT. As protein: CASSQGWGSYNSPLHF.

The chain carries TRBV3-1 (or the pseudogene TRBV3-2) and TRBJ2-2, with unresolved D. Looked up from germline, CDR1 is LGHDT and CDR2 is YNNKEL (reference sequence). The CDR3 is made up of 16 amino acids. Trimming cost V 1 base and J 0 bases, with 9 bases left between them. In DNA, the CDR3 is TGTGCCAGCAGCCAAGGGCAGTTCGCGAACACCGGGGAGCTGTTTTTT. It encodes CASSQGQFANTGELFF.

The chain employs TRBV5-1 and TRBJ1-4; no clear D gene. Looked up from germline, CDR1 is SGHRS and CDR2 is YFSETQ. CDR3 length: 15 amino acids. With 4 bases removed from V and 4 bases from J, the gap between germline ends came to 14 bases. In DNA form, the CDR3 reads TGCGCCAGCAGCCATTCCGGGTCCGATAATGAAAAACTGTTTTTT. The encoded protein is CASSHSGSDNEKLFF.

CDR3 nucleotides: TGCGCCAGCAGCCCTCTCGGGGCCGCGGGGGGAAACACCATATATTTT. It encodes CASSPLGAAGGNTIYF. The rearrangement links TRBV4-1 to TRBJ1-3; possible D gene TRBD1, 5 bases. Trimming cost V 4 bases and J 4 bases, with 17 bases left between them. In germline, CDR1 is MGHRA, CDR2 YSYEKL. This CDR3 spans 16 amino acids.

This chain connects TRBV7-9 to TRBJ2-7; 10 nucleotides align to TRBD1. This CDR3 region has 17 residues. Germline CDR1 and CDR2: SEHNR and FQNEAQ (reference sequence). Trimming removed 5 bases from V and 1 base from J; junction bases left unmatched: 11. This CDR3 reads CASSQTVGDRGSYEQYF. Here the CDR3 DNA reads TGTGCCAGCAGCCAAACGGTAGGGGACAGGGGATCCTACGAGCAGTACTTC. Full variable domain (remainder filled in from reference TRBV7-9 and TRBJ2-7): DTGVSQNPRHKITKRGQNVTFRCDPISEHNRLYWYRQTLGQGPEFLTYFQNEAQLEKSRLLSDRFSAERPKGSFSTLEIQRTEQGDSAMYLCASSQTVGDRGSYEQYFGPGTRLTVT.

The chain is built from TRBV7-2 and TRBJ2-1; D is undetermined. Germline V CDR1 and CDR2: SGHTA, FQGNSA. V lost 2 bases and J lost 7, with 12 bases in between. There are 14 residues in the CDR3. Here the CDR3 reads CASSLSARGNEQFF. The CDR3 DNA reads as TGTGCCAGCAGCTTATCAGCGCGCGGTAATGAGCAGTTCTTC.

The rearrangement uses TRBV18 and TRBJ2-3; D is unclear. V dropped 8 bases and J dropped 6 bases, with 18 bases sitting between them. There are 14 residues in the CDR3. CDR1 is KGHSH, CDR2 LQKENI, per germline. DNA for the CDR3: TGTGCCAGCCTGGTATCGATCTCCGCGGATACGCAGTATTTT. Translation gives CASLVSISADTQYF.

This chain links TRBV19 with TRBJ1-5, with TRBD1 as a possible D gene (6 bases). V lost 0 bases and J 7 bases, leaving 10 bases between the germline ends. Germline V CDR1 and CDR2: LNHDA, SQIVND (reference sequence). The CDR3 length is 14 residues. CDR3: CASSIEGGAQPQHF. The CDR3, as DNA: TGTGCCAGTAGTATAGAAGGGGGGGCACAGCCCCAGCATTTT. Based on the CDR3 plus reference TRBV19 and TRBJ1-5, the full variable domain is DGGITQSPKYLFRKEGQNVTLSCEQNLNHDAMYWYRQDPGQGLRLIYYSQIVNDFQKGDIAEGYSVSREKKESFPLTVTSAQKNPTAFYLCASSIEGGAQPQHFGDGTRLSIL.

The chain carries TRBV5-6 and TRBJ2-2, with 7 positions matching TRBD1. Per the germline V gene, CDR1 is SGHDT and CDR2 is YYEEEE. The V and J ends lost 0 bases and 5 bases, in that order; junction bases with no gene match: 4. The CDR3 sequence is 15 residues long. In DNA, the CDR3 is TGTGCCAGCAGCTTGGAACAGGGGAATACCGGGGAGCTGTTTTTT. This sequence encodes CASSLEQGNTGELFF. The full variable domain, rest sourced from reference TRBV5-6 and TRBJ2-2, is DAGVTQSPTHLIKTRGQQVTLRCSPKSGHDTVSWYQQALGQGPQFIFQYYEEEERQRGNFPDRFSGHQFPNYSSELNVNALLLGDSALYLCASSLEQGNTGELFFGEGSRLTVL.

The rearrangement uses TRBV29-1 and TRBJ2-3; D may be TRBD1 or TRBD2 (5 bases each). Looked up from germline, CDR1 is SQVTM and CDR2 is ANQGSEA. The CDR3 covers 16 residues. V was shortened by 1 base and J by 1 base, with 15 bases between the two germline ends. The chain's CDR3 is CSVEVVRGAGTDTQYF. In DNA form, the CDR3 reads TGCAGCGTTGAAGTCGTTCGGGGCGCCGGCACAGATACGCAGTATTTT.

The CDR3: CASSLSRQGNYGYTF. CDR3 nucleotide sequence: TGTGCCAGCAGCTTGTCGCGACAGGGTAACTATGGCTACACCTTC. The rearrangement links TRBV5-4 to TRBJ1-2; TRBD1 aligns across 7 bases. With V trimmed by 1 base and J by 1 base, 4 bases remained unmatched. The CDR3 is made up of 15 amino acids. Looked up from germline, CDR1 is SGHNT and CDR2 is YYREEE (reference sequence).

The gene calls are TRBV29-1 and TRBJ2-2; 8 bases are a match to TRBD2. In germline, CDR1 is SQVTM, CDR2 ANQGSEA. The CDR3 consists of 15 residues. The V gene end was trimmed by 6 bases and the J gene end by 8 bases; junction bases not matched to a gene: 14. The DNA of the CDR3 is TGCAGCGTCCCCAGAACTAGCGGCTCTGGAGGGGAGCTGTTTTTT. It codes for CSVPRTSGSGGELFF.

The chain links TRBV19 to TRBJ2-1, with 7 bases that match TRBD2. Germline V CDR1 and CDR2: LNHDA, SQIVND (reference sequence). Trimming cost V 5 bases and J 2 bases; bases outside gene matches: 6. The CDR3 has 15 amino acids. This chain's CDR3 is CASSSAGAPYNEQFF. CDR3 bases: TGTGCCAGTAGTTCGGCGGGAGCCCCCTACAATGAGCAGTTCTTC.

The V gene is TRBV5-6, the J gene TRBJ2-1; D might be TRBD1 or TRBD2, each matching 6 bases. CDR1 and CDR2 (germline): SGHDT, YYEEEE. V was cut by 0 bases and J by 6 bases, with 13 bases left in between. CDR3 size: 15 residues. This CDR3 is CASSLVQGRRNEQFF. CDR3 bases: TGTGCCAGCAGCTTGGTTCAGGGGAGGCGCAATGAGCAGTTCTTC.

The chain employs TRBV7-2 and TRBJ1-1; D not resolved. Per germline, CDR1 SGHTA and CDR2 FQGNSA. Trimming pared 5 bases from V and 1 base from J, leaving 8 bases between. The CDR3 runs to 13 residues. CDR3 bases: TGTGCCAGCAGCATACAGCCGAACACTGAAGCTTTCTTT. This gives the protein CASSIQPNTEAFF.

This clone was counted a few times. The chain combines TRBV28 with TRBJ1-1; D is possibly TRBD1 (6 bases). This CDR3 has 13 residues. Germline CDR1 is MDHEN and CDR2 is SYDVKM. V was shortened by 2 bases and J by 6 bases, with 10 bases between the two germline ends. CDR3 nucleotide sequence: TGTGCCAGCAGTTTAACAGGGTTGGCTGAAGCTTTCTTT. It codes for CASSLTGLAEAFF.

V usage is TRBV29-1 and J usage is TRBJ1-6; the D gene is possibly TRBD1 (5 bases). Germline CDR1 is SQVTM and CDR2 is ANQGSEA. Trimming stripped 7 bases from V and 8 bases from J, with 21 bases between. The CDR3 spans 15 residues. The CDR3 protein is CSAQLRGARDSPLHF. The DNA of the CDR3 is TGCAGCGCCCAACTCCGAGGGGCCCGGGATTCACCCCTCCACTTT. Filled out from reference TRBV29-1 and TRBJ1-6, the complete variable domain reads SAVISQKPSRDICQRGTSLTIQCQVDSQVTMMFWYRQQPGQSLTLIATANQGSEATYESGFVIDKFPISRPNLTFSTLTVSNMSPEDSSIYLCSAQLRGARDSPLHFGNGTRLTVT.

DNA for the CDR3: TGTGCCAGCAGTGGTTGGGTAGAGCTGTTTTTT. Amino acid sequence: CASSGWVELFF. This chain links TRBV7-9 with TRBJ2-2; D unresolved. The CDR3 has 11 residues. Germline V gives CDR1 SEHNR, CDR2 FQNEAQ (reference sequence). Trimming pared 6 bases from V and 11 bases from J, leaving 10 bases between. The variable domain in full, completed from reference TRBV7-9 and TRBJ2-2, reads DTGVSQNPRHKITKRGQNVTFRCDPISEHNRLYWYRQTLGQGPEFLTYFQNEAQLEKSRLLSDRFSAERPKGSFSTLEIQRTEQGDSAMYLCASSGWVELFFGEGSRLTVL.

Here the CDR3 DNA reads TGTGCCACCAGCAGGGGGACTAGTGAGAGCTACGAGCAGTACTTC. This sequence encodes CATSRGTSESYEQYF. This chain joins TRBV15 and TRBJ2-7, with 8 bases aligning to TRBD2. The length of the CDR3 is 15 residues. Germline-derived CDR1 and CDR2 are LNHNV and YYDKDF (reference sequence). J lost 3 bases, V lost 3 bases, and 7 bases had no gene match.

The V gene is TRBV12-3 or TRBV12-4, the J gene TRBJ2-5; D uncertain. Trimming stripped 2 bases from V and 5 bases from J, with 3 bases between. CDR3 size: 11 residues. DNA for the CDR3: TGTGCCAGCAGTTTATACGAGACCCAGTACTTC. Translated, it gives CASSLYETQYF.

The V call is TRBV2, the J call TRBJ1-1, with D possibly being TRBD1 (6 bases). The germline gives CDR1 SNHLY, CDR2 FYNNEI. V was cut by 7 bases and J by 1 base, with 16 bases left in between. CDR3 length: 15 residues. The CDR3 loop reads CASKIGGSRNTEAFF. CDR3 coding DNA: TGTGCCAGCAAAATTGGGGGCTCGAGGAACACTGAAGCTTTCTTT.

The chain employs TRBV4-1 and TRBJ1-1; possibly TRBD1 for D (5 bases). Trimming removed 4 bases at V and 1 base at J, with 16 bases between. The CDR3 extends over 16 amino acids. CDR1 is MGHRA, CDR2 YSYEKL, per germline. The CDR3 protein is CASSRGGVMTNTEAFF. The CDR3 region has the DNA TGCGCCAGCAGCCGGGGAGGGGTGATGACGAACACTGAAGCTTTCTTT.

This clone was recorded only once. The chain combines TRBV11-1 with TRBJ2-4; tentatively, D is TRBD1 (6 bases). This CDR3 is built from 16 residues. Germline V CDR1 and CDR2: SGHAT, FQDESV (reference sequence). V dropped 2 bases and J dropped 3 bases, with 14 bases sitting between them. The CDR3, as DNA: TGTGCCAGCAGCTTACCTCTTACAGGGAGCAAAAACATTCAGTACTTC. Amino acids: CASSLPLTGSKNIQYF. The full variable domain, rest sourced from reference TRBV11-1 and TRBJ2-4, is EAEVAQSPRYKITEKSQAVAFWCDPISGHATLYWYRQILGQGPELLVQFQDESVVDDSQLPKDRFSAERLKGVDSTLKIQPAELGDSAMYLCASSLPLTGSKNIQYFGAGTRLSVL.

The chain carries TRBV5-1 and TRBJ1-2; TRBD1 might be the D (6 bases). The CDR3 consists of 15 residues. Germline V gives CDR1 SGHRS, CDR2 YFSETQ. Trimming shortened V by 4 bases and J by 5 bases, and 18 bases separated the two germline ends. The CDR3 DNA is TGCGCCAGCAGCCATCCCGACAGGTCGGGGTATGGCTACACCTTC. Protein sequence: CASSHPDRSGYGYTF.

The V gene is TRBV7-2, the J gene TRBJ1-1, with TRBD1 identical over 10 bases. CDR1 and CDR2 from the germline V gene are SGHTA and FQGNSA. This CDR3 has 21 residues. V lost 0 bases, J lost 1 base, and 17 bases stayed unmatched. The chain's CDR3 is CASSLAPDRGASNEENTEAFF. Here the CDR3 DNA reads TGTGCCAGCAGCTTAGCCCCGGACAGGGGGGCCTCAAATGAAGAGAACACTGAAGCTTTCTTT.

This chain joins TRBV7-9 and TRBJ1-2; D ambiguous. Looked up from germline, CDR1 is SEHNR and CDR2 is FQNEAQ (reference sequence). The CDR3 spans 14 residues. V was shortened by 2 bases and J by 8 bases, with 15 bases between the two germline ends. CDR3 protein: CASSLNSREEGYTF. CDR3 DNA sequence: TGTGCCAGCAGCTTAAACTCTAGGGAGGAGGGCTACACCTTC.

CDR3 sequence: CAISEATGDRDGYTF. CDR3 DNA: TGTGCCATCAGTGAGGCGACAGGGGATCGGGATGGCTACACCTTC. The V gene is TRBV10-3, the J gene TRBJ1-2, with 8 positions matching TRBD1. CDR3 length: 15 amino acids. CDR1 is ENHRY, CDR2 SYGVKD, per germline. V trimming: 2 bases; J trimming: 6 bases; junction bases outside the gene matches: 8.